This TCR beta chain was recovered during a study of PD-1 blockade in classical Hodgkin lymphoma. Findings and limits, study-wide: Reports indicated that newly diagnosed patients had lower baseline TCR diversity than healthy donors did. The authors have not defined what causes the repertoire differences, possibly disease activity or prior therapy.

Assay: immunoSEQ multiplex PCR; the TCRdb copy retains only in-frame clones and omits some. The data contain 17,000 or so clones, 87% of them singletons. The germline CDR1 and CDR2 sequences are SGHTA and FQGNSA. This CDR3 has 19 residues. The V and J ends lost 5 bases and 0 bases, in that order; junction bases with no gene match: 9. Time point reported: newly diagnosed, previously untreated cHL patient sample. Comparison PBMCs came from previously untreated, newly diagnosed classical Hodgkin lymphoma patients. About this clone itself: Antigen unknown.

Sequenced material: peripheral blood mononuclear cells (PBMCs). The rearrangement links TRBV7-2 to TRBJ2-1, with 14 nucleotides matching TRBD2. The receptor comes from a human donor with classical Hodgkin lymphoma. CDR3 in amino acids: CASSTSWTSGRSSYNEQFF. The CDR3 coding sequence is TGTGCCAGCAGCACTAGCTGGACTAGCGGGAGGAGCTCCTACAATGAGCAGTTCTTC.